The clone carrying this T cell receptor beta chain has only a few counts. Antigen specificity is unknown. The germline V gene has CDR1 LGHNA and CDR2 YSLEER. V was clipped by 2 bases and J by 5 bases; unmatched bases: 9. The CDR3 covers 16 residues. TCRbeta library preparation incorporated unique molecular identifiers. In TCRdb, the PCR reads were re-called with MiXCR into one record per CDR3 protein. The table records about 980,000 distinct CDR3 sequences, about 31% of them present only once. This sample was taken from a study of T-cell reconstitution after alpha-beta-depleted transplantation in children. Points from the study as a whole: Reported findings indicate that, about two months after transplant, alpha-beta T cells came from several hundred expanded clones, which were derived from non-depleted graft cells. Among T cells one year after transplant, newly produced cells accounted for most counts and diversity.

The source was PBMCs, mostly from graft donor cells, collected 360 days after TCRalphabeta/CD19-depleted stem cell transplant. This receptor was obtained from a boy under two years old who had a stem cell transplant for SCID, so the T cells may come from the graft donor. This chain joins TRBV4-3 and TRBJ2-1; 7 bases map to TRBD2. The CDR3 DNA reads TGCGCCAGCAGCCAATTGGGGGAGGGGCCCGACAATGAGCAGTTCTTC. Its protein product is CASSQLGEGPDNEQFF.